The present T cell receptor beta chain was sequenced within a study of lung T cells in sarcoidosis with Löfgren's syndrome. For the study at large: Analyses focused on Löfgren's syndrome patients. Notes on the study in general: Multiple Löfgren's syndrome patients reportedly shared TRAV12-1 and TRBV2 CDR3 motifs, suggesting public CD4+ TCRs.

TCRdb processed the reads anew with MiXCR; each CDR3 protein has one entry. The data hold fewer than 80,000 distinct CDR3 sequences, with 21% observed a single time. Details on this clonotype: Its antigen is undetermined.

Germline V gene data show CDR1 as SGHAT and CDR2 as FQNNGV. The trim removed 1 base at V and 11 bases at J, leaving 4 bases unmatched. The length of the CDR3 is 12 residues. The chain links TRBV11-2 to TRBJ1-2; 7 bases agree with TRBD1. This receptor was taken from a human donor with sarcoidosis (Löfgren's syndrome or another form), or a control subject (not recorded which). Input material: CD4+ T cells from PBMCs. The CDR3 reads CASSLGYRGYTF. The CDR3 DNA reads as TGTGCCAGCAGCTTAGGTTACAGGGGTTACACCTTC.